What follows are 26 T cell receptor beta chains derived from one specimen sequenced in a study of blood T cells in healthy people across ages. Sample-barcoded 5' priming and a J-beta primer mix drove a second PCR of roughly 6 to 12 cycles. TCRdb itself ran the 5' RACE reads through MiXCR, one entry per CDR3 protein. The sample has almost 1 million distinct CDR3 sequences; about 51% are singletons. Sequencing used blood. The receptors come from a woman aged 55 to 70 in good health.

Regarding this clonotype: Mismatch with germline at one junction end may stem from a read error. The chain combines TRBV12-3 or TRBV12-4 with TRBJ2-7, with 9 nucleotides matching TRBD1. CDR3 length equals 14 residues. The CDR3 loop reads CAGSPGTGTYEQYF. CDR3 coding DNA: TGTGCCGGCAGTCCCGGGACAGGGACCTACGAGCAGTACTTC.

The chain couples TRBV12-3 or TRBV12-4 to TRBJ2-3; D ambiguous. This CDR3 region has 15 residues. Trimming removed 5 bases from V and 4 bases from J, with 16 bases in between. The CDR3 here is CASSLSSRVADTQYF. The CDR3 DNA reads TGTGCCAGCAGTCTATCCTCTAGGGTCGCAGATACGCAGTATTTT.

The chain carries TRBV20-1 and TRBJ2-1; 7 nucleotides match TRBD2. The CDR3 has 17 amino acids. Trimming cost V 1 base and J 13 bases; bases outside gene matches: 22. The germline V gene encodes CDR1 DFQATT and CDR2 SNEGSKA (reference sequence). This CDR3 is CSARVPTGLVFSATQFF. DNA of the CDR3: TGCAGTGCTAGAGTCCCCACCGGACTAGTGTTCTCAGCGACTCAGTTCTTC.

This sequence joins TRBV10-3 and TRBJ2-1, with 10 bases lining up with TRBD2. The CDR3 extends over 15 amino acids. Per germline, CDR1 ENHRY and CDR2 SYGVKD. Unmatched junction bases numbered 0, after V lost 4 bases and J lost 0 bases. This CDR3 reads CAISASGSSYNEQFF. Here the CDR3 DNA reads TGTGCCATCAGTGCTAGCGGGAGCTCCTACAATGAGCAGTTCTTC.

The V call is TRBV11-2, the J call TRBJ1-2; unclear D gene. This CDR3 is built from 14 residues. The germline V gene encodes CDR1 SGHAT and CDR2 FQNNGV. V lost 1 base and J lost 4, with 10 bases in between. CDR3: CASSLGRAPYGYTF. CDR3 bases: TGTGCCAGCAGCTTAGGACGGGCTCCCTATGGCTACACCTTC.

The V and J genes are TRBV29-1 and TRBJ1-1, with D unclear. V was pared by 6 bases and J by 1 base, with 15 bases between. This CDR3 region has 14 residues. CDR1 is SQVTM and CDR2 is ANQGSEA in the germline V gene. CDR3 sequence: CSVYRGSENTEAFF. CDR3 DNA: TGCAGCGTCTACCGGGGTTCGGAGAACACTGAAGCTTTCTTT.

The chain's CDR3 is CASSPAGTIGKGPTEQYF. CDR3 in DNA: TGCGCCAGCAGCCCAGCCGGTACTATCGGGAAGGGGCCTACCGAGCAGTACTTC. The chain joins TRBV4-1 to TRBJ2-7; D could derive from TRBD1 or TRBD2 (5 bases each). Trimming removed 4 bases from V and 6 bases from J, with 28 bases in between. Germline lookup yields CDR1 MGHRA and CDR2 YSYEKL. This CDR3 has 18 residues.

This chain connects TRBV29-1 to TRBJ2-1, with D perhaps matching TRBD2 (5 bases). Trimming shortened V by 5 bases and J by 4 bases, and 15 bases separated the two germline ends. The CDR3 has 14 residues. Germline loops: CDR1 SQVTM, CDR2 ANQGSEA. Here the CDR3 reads CSVQQPGGYNEQFF. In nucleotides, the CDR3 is TGCAGCGTTCAGCAGCCTGGCGGGTACAATGAGCAGTTCTTC.

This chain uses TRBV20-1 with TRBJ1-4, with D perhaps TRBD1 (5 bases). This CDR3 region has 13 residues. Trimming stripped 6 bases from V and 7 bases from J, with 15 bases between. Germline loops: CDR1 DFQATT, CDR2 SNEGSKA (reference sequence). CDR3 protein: CSAQLEGREKLFF. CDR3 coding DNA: TGCAGTGCCCAGCTTGAGGGGCGTGAAAAACTGTTTTTT.

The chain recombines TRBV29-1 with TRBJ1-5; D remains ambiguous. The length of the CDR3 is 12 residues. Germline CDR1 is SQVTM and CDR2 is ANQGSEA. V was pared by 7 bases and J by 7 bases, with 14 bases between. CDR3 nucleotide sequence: TGCAGCGCTGGTAACCCGGGACAGCCCCAGCATTTT. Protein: CSAGNPGQPQHF.

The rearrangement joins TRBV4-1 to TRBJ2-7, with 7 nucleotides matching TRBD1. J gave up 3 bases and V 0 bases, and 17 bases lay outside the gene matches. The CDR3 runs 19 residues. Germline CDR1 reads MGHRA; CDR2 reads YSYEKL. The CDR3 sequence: CASSQDRGGKLLRRYEQYF. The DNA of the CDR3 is TGCGCCAGCAGCCAAGATCGAGGGGGCAAACTCCTGCGACGCTACGAGCAGTACTTC.

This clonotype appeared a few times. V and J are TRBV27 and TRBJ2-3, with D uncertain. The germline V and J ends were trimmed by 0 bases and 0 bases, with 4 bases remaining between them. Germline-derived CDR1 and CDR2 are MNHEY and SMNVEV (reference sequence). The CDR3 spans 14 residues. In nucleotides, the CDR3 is TGTGCCAGCAGTTTATCAGAAAGCACAGATACGCAGTATTTT. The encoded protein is CASSLSESTDTQYF.

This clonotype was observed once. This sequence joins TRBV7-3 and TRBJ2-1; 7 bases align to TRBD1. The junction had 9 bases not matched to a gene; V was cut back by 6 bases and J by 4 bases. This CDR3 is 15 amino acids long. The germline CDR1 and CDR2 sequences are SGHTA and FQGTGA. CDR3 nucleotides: TGTGCCAGCAGTTCACAGGGGATTAGGTACAATGAGCAGTTCTTC. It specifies CASSSQGIRYNEQFF.

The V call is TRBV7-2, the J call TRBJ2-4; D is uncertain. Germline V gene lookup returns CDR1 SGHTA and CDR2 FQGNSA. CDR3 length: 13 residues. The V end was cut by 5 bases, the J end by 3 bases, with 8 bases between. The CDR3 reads CASSVEGKNIQYF. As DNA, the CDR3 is TGTGCCAGCAGCGTCGAAGGCAAAAACATTCAGTACTTC. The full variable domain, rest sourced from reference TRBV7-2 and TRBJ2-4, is GAGVSQSPSNKVTEKGKDVELRCDPISGHTALYWYRQSLGQGLEFLIYFQGNSAPDKSGLPSDRFSAERTGGSVSTLTIQRTQQEDSAVYLCASSVEGKNIQYFGAGTRLSVL.

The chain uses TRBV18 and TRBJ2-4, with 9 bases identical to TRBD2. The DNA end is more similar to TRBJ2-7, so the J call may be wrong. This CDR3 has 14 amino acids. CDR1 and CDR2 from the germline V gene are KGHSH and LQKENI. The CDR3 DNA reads TGTGCCAGCTCAGCGGGACTAGCTAAGACCGAGCAGTACTTC. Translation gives CASSAGLAKTEQYF.

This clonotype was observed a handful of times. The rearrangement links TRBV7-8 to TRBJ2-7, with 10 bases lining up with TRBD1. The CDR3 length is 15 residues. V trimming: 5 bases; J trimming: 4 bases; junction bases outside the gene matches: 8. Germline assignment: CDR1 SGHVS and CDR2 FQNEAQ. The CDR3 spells CASSPTGGGGYEQYF. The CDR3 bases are TGTGCCAGCAGCCCGACAGGGGGCGGGGGGTACGAGCAGTACTTC.

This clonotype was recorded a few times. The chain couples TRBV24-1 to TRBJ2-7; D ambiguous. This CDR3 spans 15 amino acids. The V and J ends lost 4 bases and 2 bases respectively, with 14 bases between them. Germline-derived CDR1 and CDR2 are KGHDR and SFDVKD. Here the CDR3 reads CATSDRTSSTYEQYF. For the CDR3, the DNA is TGTGCCACCAGTGACCGGACGTCCTCAACCTACGAGCAGTACTTC.

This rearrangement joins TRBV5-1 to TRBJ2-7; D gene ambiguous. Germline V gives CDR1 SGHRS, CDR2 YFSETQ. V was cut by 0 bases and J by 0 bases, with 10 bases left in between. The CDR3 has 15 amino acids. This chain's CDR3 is CASSLGPKSSYEQYF. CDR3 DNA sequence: TGCGCCAGCAGCTTGGGGCCCAAAAGCTCCTACGAGCAGTACTTC.

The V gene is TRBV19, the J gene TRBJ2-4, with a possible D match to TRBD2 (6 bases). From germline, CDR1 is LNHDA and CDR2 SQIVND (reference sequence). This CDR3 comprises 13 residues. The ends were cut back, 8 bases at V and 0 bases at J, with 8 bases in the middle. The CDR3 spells CASLGGAKNIQYF. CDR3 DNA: TGTGCCAGTCTGGGGGGAGCCAAAAACATTCAGTACTTC.

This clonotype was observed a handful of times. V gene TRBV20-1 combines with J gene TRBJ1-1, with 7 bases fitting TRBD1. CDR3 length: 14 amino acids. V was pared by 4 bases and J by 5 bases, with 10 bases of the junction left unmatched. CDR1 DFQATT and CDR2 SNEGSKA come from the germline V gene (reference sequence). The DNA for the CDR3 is TGCAGTGCTAAAGGAGGGGGCGCACGGACTGAAGCTTTCTTT. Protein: CSAKGGGARTEAFF.

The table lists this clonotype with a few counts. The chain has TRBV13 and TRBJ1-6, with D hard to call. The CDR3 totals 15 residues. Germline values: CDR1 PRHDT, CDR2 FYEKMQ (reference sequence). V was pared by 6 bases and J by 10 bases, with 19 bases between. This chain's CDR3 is CASRPGPIKDSPLHF. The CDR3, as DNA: TGTGCCAGCAGACCAGGTCCGATTAAGGACTCACCCCTCCACTTT.

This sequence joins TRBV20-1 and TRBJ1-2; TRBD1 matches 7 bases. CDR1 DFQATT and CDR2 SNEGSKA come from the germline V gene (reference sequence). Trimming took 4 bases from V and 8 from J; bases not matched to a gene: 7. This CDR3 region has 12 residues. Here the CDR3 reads CSANRQGRGYTF. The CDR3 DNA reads TGCAGTGCTAATCGACAGGGACGCGGCTACACCTTC.

This chain's CDR3 is CASSPVVRDTQYF. The CDR3 DNA reads TGTGCCAGCAGCCCTGTGGTTCGTGACACGCAGTATTTT. This rearrangement joins TRBV7-2 to TRBJ2-3, with unresolved D. The CDR3 contains 13 residues. V was cut by 5 bases and J by 9 bases, with 15 bases left in between. Germline-derived CDR1 and CDR2 are SGHTA and FQGNSA.

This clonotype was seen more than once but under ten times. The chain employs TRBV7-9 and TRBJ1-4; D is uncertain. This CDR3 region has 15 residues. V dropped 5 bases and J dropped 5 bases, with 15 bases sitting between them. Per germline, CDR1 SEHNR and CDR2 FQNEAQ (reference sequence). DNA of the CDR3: TGTGCCAGCAGCCTAGAATGGCAGCAGAATGAAAAACTGTTTTTT. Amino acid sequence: CASSLEWQQNEKLFF.

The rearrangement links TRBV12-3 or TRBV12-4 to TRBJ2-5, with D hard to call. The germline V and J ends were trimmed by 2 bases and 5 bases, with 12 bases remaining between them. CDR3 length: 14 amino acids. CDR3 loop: CASSLRADYETQYF. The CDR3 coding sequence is TGTGCCAGCAGTTTAAGGGCGGATTATGAGACCCAGTACTTC.

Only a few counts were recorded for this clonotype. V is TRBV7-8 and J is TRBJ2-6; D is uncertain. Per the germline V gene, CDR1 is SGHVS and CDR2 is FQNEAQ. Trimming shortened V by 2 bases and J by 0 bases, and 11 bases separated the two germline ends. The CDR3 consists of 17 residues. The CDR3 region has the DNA TGTGCCAGCAGCTTATCCTCTGTCGCCTCTGGGGCCAACGTCCTGACTTTC. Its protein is CASSLSSVASGANVLTF.